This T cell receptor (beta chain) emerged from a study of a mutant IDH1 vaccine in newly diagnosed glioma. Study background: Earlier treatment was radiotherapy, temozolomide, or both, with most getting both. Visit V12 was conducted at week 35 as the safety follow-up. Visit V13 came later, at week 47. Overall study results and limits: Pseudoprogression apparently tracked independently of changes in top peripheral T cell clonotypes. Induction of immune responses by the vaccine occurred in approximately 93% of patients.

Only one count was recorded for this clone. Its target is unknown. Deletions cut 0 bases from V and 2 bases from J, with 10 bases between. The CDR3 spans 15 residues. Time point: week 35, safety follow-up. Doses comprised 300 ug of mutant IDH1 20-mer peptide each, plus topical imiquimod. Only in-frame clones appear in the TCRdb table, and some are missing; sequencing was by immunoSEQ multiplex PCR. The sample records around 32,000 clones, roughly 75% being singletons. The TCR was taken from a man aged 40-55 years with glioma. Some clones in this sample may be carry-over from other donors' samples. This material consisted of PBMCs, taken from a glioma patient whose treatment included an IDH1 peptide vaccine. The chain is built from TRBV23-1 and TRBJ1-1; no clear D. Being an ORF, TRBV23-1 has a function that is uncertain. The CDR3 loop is CASSQSEEDNTEAFF. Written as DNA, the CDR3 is TGCGCCAGCAGTCAATCGGAGGAAGACAACACTGAAGCTTTCTTT.